Presented here are 30 T cell receptor beta chains from one specimen sequenced in a study of blood T cell repertoires in COVID-19. TCRdb's copy holds only in-frame clones and misses some; the assay was immunoSEQ multiplex PCR. The profile shows 250,000 to 300,000 clones, roughly 85% of them singletons. The sequenced sample was peripheral blood. Receptor source: a man in his forties or fifties with active or convalescent COVID-19.

The V and J genes are TRBV27 and TRBJ2-1; the match to TRBD2 covers 11 bases. The germline CDR1 and CDR2 sequences are MNHEY and SMNVEV (reference sequence). The V segment lost 5 bases and the J segment 6 bases; nucleotides outside the gene matches: 9. This CDR3 region has 16 residues. The CDR3 here is CASSPERLAGFNEQFF. The CDR3 DNA follows: TGTGCCAGCAGTCCAGAAAGACTAGCGGGGTTCAATGAGCAGTTCTTC.

The chain links TRBV7-3 to TRBJ2-2; TRBD2 might be the D (7 bases). The germline V gene encodes CDR1 SGHTA and CDR2 FQGTGA. The CDR3 totals 16 residues. The ends were cut back, 0 bases at V and 7 bases at J, with 15 bases in the middle. For the CDR3, the DNA is TGTGCCAGCAGCTTAACCCTGCGGGGGCAAGACGGGGAGCTGTTTTTT. This translates into CASSLTLRGQDGELFF.

J is TRBJ1-1 and V is TRBV6-5; D might be TRBD1 (5 bases). Trimming stripped 4 bases from V and 0 bases from J, with 9 bases between. From germline, CDR1 is MNHEY and CDR2 SVGAGI. The CDR3 sequence is 14 residues long. The CDR3 DNA is TGTGCCAGCAGTTCCCGGGGGGTGAACACTGAAGCTTTCTTT. Protein sequence: CASSSRGVNTEAFF.

The chain has TRBV2 and TRBJ2-6, with TRBD2 as a possible D gene (6 bases). The germline V gene has CDR1 SNHLY and CDR2 FYNNEI. The CDR3 is 14 amino acids. Trimming shortened V by 10 bases and J by 0 bases, and 10 bases separated the two germline ends. The chain's CDR3 is CATGRFSGANVLTF. CDR3 sequence (DNA): TGTGCCACGGGGAGGTTCTCTGGGGCCAACGTCCTGACTTTC.

The gene calls are TRBV7-9 and TRBJ2-2, with TRBD1 as a possible D gene (6 bases). The CDR3 spans 16 residues. Deletions cut 5 bases from V and 1 base from J, with 14 bases between. The germline V gene has CDR1 SEHNR and CDR2 FQNEAQ (reference sequence). The CDR3: CASSQGGGRNTGELFF. The CDR3 DNA is TGTGCCAGCAGCCAAGGTGGGGGCCGGAACACCGGGGAGCTGTTTTTT.

This clone has a single count. The chain links TRBV30 to TRBJ1-1; 10 nucleotides line up with TRBD1. The CDR3 is 14 amino acids. With 4 bases clipped from V and 5 bases from J, the junction kept 7 bases outside the gene matches. CDR1 is GTSNPN and CDR2 is SVGIG in the germline V gene (reference sequence). The CDR3 sequence is CAWNPPGQGTEAFF. The CDR3 coding sequence is TGTGCCTGGAACCCTCCGGGACAGGGGACTGAAGCTTTCTTT.

This chain links TRBV2 with TRBJ2-5; 7 bases line up with TRBD1. Per germline, CDR1 SNHLY and CDR2 FYNNEI. Germline trimming cut 6 bases from V and 3 bases from J; bases unmatched to any gene: 10. The CDR3 consists of 15 residues. CDR3 sequence: CASRKTGTDKETQYF. CDR3 nucleotide sequence: TGTGCCAGCAGGAAGACCGGGACAGATAAAGAGACCCAGTACTTC.

J is TRBJ2-1 and V is TRBV2, with D perhaps matching TRBD1 (6 bases). Trimming cost V 7 bases and J 6 bases, with 13 bases left between them. CDR1 and CDR2 (germline): SNHLY, FYNNEI. The CDR3 is made up of 13 amino acids. CDR3 sequence: CASTTGQFNEQFF. CDR3 in DNA: TGTGCCAGCACCACTGGACAGTTCAATGAGCAGTTCTTC.

The CDR3 sequence is CASRQGAGEDNEQYF. DNA of the CDR3: TGTGCCAGCAGGCAAGGAGCGGGAGAGGACAACGAGCAGTACTTC. This rearrangement joins TRBV27 to TRBJ2-7, with TRBD2 matching over 8 bases. This CDR3 comprises 15 residues. Trimming removed 6 bases from V and 5 bases from J; junction bases left unmatched: 12. Germline V gene sequence: CDR1 MNHEY, CDR2 SMNVEV (reference sequence).

The sample holds a few counts of this clone. This rearrangement joins TRBV6-5 to TRBJ2-3; 9 bases match TRBD2. Germline values: CDR1 MNHEY, CDR2 SVGAGI. The CDR3 totals 15 residues. V trimming: 5 bases; J trimming: 6 bases; junction bases outside the gene matches: 9. In DNA, the CDR3 is TGTGCCAGCAGTACCACTGCGGGGGGGACCGATACGCAGTATTTT. Its protein product is CASSTTAGGTDTQYF.

The V gene is TRBV7-3, the J gene TRBJ2-1; D possibly corresponds to TRBD2 (5 bases). The CDR3 consists of 14 residues. The germline gives CDR1 SGHTA, CDR2 FQGTGA. Trimming took off 1 base at V and 1 base at J, with 5 bases between the two ends. The CDR3 region has the DNA TGTGCCAGCAGCTTAAGCGGGTCCTACAATGAGCAGTTCTTC. Translation: CASSLSGSYNEQFF.

V gene TRBV28 combines with J gene TRBJ2-7, with D perhaps TRBD2 (6 bases). Germline V gene data show CDR1 as MDHEN and CDR2 as SYDVKM. CDR3 length equals 16 residues. The V gene lost 2 bases and the J gene lost 5 bases, with 19 bases spanning the gap. The DNA for the CDR3 is TGTGCCAGCAGTTTAACGGGACTGATCACCCTCGACGAGCAGTACTTC. It is translated as CASSLTGLITLDEQYF.

The chain combines TRBV7-8 with TRBJ2-7; D is possibly TRBD2 (5 bases). Trimming took off 0 bases at V and 4 bases at J, with 10 bases between the two ends. This CDR3 is built from 14 residues. CDR1 is SGHVS and CDR2 is FQNEAQ in the germline V gene. The CDR3 DNA follows: TGTGCCAGCAGCTTAGCGGGAGCTGCGTACGAGCAGTACTTC. Its protein product is CASSLAGAAYEQYF.

The chain joins TRBV7-2 to TRBJ1-5, with D uncertain. The CDR3 consists of 15 residues. V was pared by 4 bases and J by 3 bases, with 13 bases between. Germline V gives CDR1 SGHTA, CDR2 FQGNSA. The CDR3 bases are TGTGCCAGCAGCTCGAATCCGGGAGTCAATCAGCCCCAGCATTTT. Its translation is CASSSNPGVNQPQHF.

The chain carries TRBV4-1 and TRBJ2-7; TRBD1 aligns across 7 bases. The J segment lost 2 bases and the V segment lost 5 bases, leaving 3 bases of the junction unmatched. The CDR3 loop spans 13 amino acids. Germline assignment: CDR1 MGHRA and CDR2 YSYEKL. CDR3 sequence reads: CASSGQVAYEQYF. In DNA form, the CDR3 reads TGCGCCAGCAGCGGACAGGTAGCCTACGAGCAGTACTTC.

CDR3 sequence reads: CASTGSAGNTIYF. CDR3 nucleotide sequence: TGTGCCTCGACAGGGAGCGCTGGAAACACCATATATTTT. V and J are TRBV30 and TRBJ1-3; TRBD1 matches 7 bases. J gave up 2 bases and V 7 bases, and 5 bases lay outside the gene matches. The germline V gene encodes CDR1 GTSNPN and CDR2 SVGIG (reference sequence). This CDR3 region has 13 residues.

The CDR3: CASRPGLAGGNEQFF. CDR3 DNA sequence: TGTGCCAGCAGACCGGGACTAGCGGGAGGCAATGAGCAGTTCTTC. The chain couples TRBV6-5 to TRBJ2-1; TRBD2 matches at 15 bases. V trimming: 6 bases; J trimming: 6 bases; junction bases outside the gene matches: 3. CDR3 length equals 15 residues. The germline V gene has CDR1 MNHEY and CDR2 SVGAGI.

This rearrangement joins TRBV7-8 to TRBJ2-7, with 9 bases identical to TRBD2. The CDR3 totals 14 residues. The germline V gene encodes CDR1 SGHVS and CDR2 FQNEAQ. Trimming removed 4 bases from V and 4 bases from J; junction bases left unmatched: 5. CDR3 sequence reads: CASSYGLAIYEQYF. In DNA form, the CDR3 reads TGTGCCAGCAGCTACGGACTAGCGATTTACGAGCAGTACTTC.

CDR3 protein: CASSIGGGQTWAFF. CDR3 sequence (DNA): TGTGCCAGTAGTATAGGGGGTGGACAGACGTGGGCTTTCTTT. The genes are TRBV19 and TRBJ1-1; TRBD1 is a possible D gene (6 bases). Per germline, CDR1 LNHDA and CDR2 SQIVND (reference sequence). This CDR3 has 14 residues. V gave up 1 base and J gave up 11 bases, with 17 bases separating them.

The CDR3 DNA follows: TGTGCCAGCAGCCAAGTGTGGACTAGCGGGAGCGGAGATACGCAGTATTTT. As protein: CASSQVWTSGSGDTQYF. The chain has TRBV4-2 and TRBJ2-3, with 13 bases that match TRBD2. Trimming at V came to 1 base and at J to 5 bases, leaving 6 bases not matched to a gene. The CDR3 loop spans 17 amino acids. From germline, CDR1 is LGHNA and CDR2 YNFKEQ.

This clone was found once. The chain joins TRBV28 to TRBJ2-7; D is perhaps TRBD2 (5 bases). V was cut by 4 bases and J by 11 bases, with 21 bases left in between. CDR1 is MDHEN, CDR2 SYDVKM, per germline. This CDR3 is 14 amino acids long. The CDR3 DNA reads as TGTGCCAGCAGTTCTCTCCCGGGGTATAGCGATAAGTACTTC. Translation gives CASSSLPGYSDKYF.

The chain joins TRBV5-6 to TRBJ2-3; 7 nucleotides agree with TRBD2. Germline V CDR1 and CDR2: SGHDT, YYEEEE. This CDR3 region has 16 residues. Trimming at V came to 1 base and at J to 4 bases, leaving 9 bases not matched to a gene. The CDR3, as DNA: TGTGCCAGCAGCTTGATAACTAGCGCCGATCCAGATACGCAGTATTTT. It codes for CASSLITSADPDTQYF.

This sequence joins TRBV13 and TRBJ2-2; TRBD2 matches 9 bases. Looked up from germline, CDR1 is PRHDT and CDR2 is FYEKMQ (reference sequence). The trim removed 5 bases at V and 2 bases at J, leaving 3 bases unmatched. The CDR3 length is 15 residues. The CDR3 nucleotides read TGTGCCAGCAGCAGACTAGCGGCAAACACCGGGGAGCTGTTTTTT. Translated, it gives CASSRLAANTGELFF. Together with reference TRBV13 and TRBJ2-2, the CDR3 gives the full variable domain: AAGVIQSPRHLIKEKRETATLKCYPIPRHDTVYWYQQGPGQDPQFLISFYEKMQSDKGSIPDRFSAQQFSDYHSELNMSSLELGDSALYFCASSRLAANTGELFFGEGSRLTVL.

The gene calls are TRBV23-1 and TRBJ2-7, with 7 bases that match TRBD1. TRBV23-1 is filed as an ORF, its function uncertain. With 10 bases clipped from V and 4 bases from J, the junction kept 10 bases outside the gene matches. There are 13 residues in the CDR3. This CDR3 reads CATGTAFHYEQYF. CDR3 coding DNA: TGCGCCACCGGGACAGCGTTTCATTACGAGCAGTACTTC.

This sequence joins TRBV11-2 and TRBJ2-1; D possibly corresponds to TRBD2 (5 bases). Germline V gene lookup returns CDR1 SGHAT and CDR2 FQNNGV. The V and J ends lost 2 bases and 13 bases respectively, with 12 bases between them. The CDR3 loop spans 12 amino acids. The CDR3 sequence is CASSLLAGSQFF. CDR3 nucleotide sequence: TGTGCCAGCAGCTTACTAGCCGGGTCCCAGTTCTTC.

The V gene is TRBV4-3, the J gene TRBJ1-1, with 7 bases matching TRBD1. J gave up 3 bases and V 6 bases, and 10 bases lay outside the gene matches. The V gene's germline CDR1 is LGHNA and CDR2 YSLEER. CDR3 length: 15 residues. The CDR3 DNA reads as TGCGCCAGCAGGGTCGACAGGGCAAAGTACACTGAAGCTTTCTTT. Its protein is CASRVDRAKYTEAFF.

The genes are TRBV6-5 and TRBJ2-6; D is unclear. CDR3 length: 14 residues. CDR1 is MNHEY, CDR2 SVGAGI, per germline. V lost 4 bases to trimming and J lost 2 bases, with 6 bases between them. CDR3 nucleotide sequence: TGTGCCAGCAGTTCCAGGACTGGGGCCAACGTCCTGACTTTC. It codes for CASSSRTGANVLTF.

V usage is TRBV7-3 and J usage is TRBJ2-6; D uncertain. CDR1 and CDR2 (germline): SGHTA, FQGTGA. The V gene lost 6 bases and the J gene lost 2 bases, with 5 bases spanning the gap. The CDR3 consists of 13 residues. CDR3 bases: TGTGCCAGCAGTGTAGCTGGGGCCAACGTCCTGACTTTC. Translated, it gives CASSVAGANVLTF.

This clone was observed a single time. The CDR3 DNA sequence: TGTGCCACCAGCAGAGCGGGACAGGGTTGGAATCAGCCCCAGCATTTT. Its translation: CATSRAGQGWNQPQHF. The genes are TRBV15 and TRBJ1-5; 9 positions match TRBD1. The germline CDR1 and CDR2 sequences are LNHNV and YYDKDF (reference sequence). The CDR3 covers 16 residues. With V trimmed by 1 base and J by 4 bases, 5 bases remained unmatched.

The V call is TRBV12-3 or TRBV12-4, the J call TRBJ2-1, with 13 positions matching TRBD2. V lost 3 bases to trimming and J lost 15 bases; unmatched junction nucleotides: 5. This CDR3 region has 13 residues. The CDR3 spells CASSFGLAGDAFF. As DNA, the CDR3 is TGTGCCAGCAGTTTTGGACTAGCGGGGGATGCGTTCTTC.